The 23 T cell receptor beta chains listed next were all sequenced from one sample in a study of T cell repertoires in cytomegalovirus infection. TCRdb reprocessed the reads with MiXCR, giving one entry per CDR3 protein. The table records roughly 300,000 distinct CDR3 sequences, about 25% of them present only once. What was sequenced was PBMCs. These receptors were collected from a human donor in good health (CMV status not recorded). Some clones in this sample may be carry-over from other donors' samples.

Ten or more counts support this clonotype. The J gene is TRBJ2-7, the V gene TRBV11-2; D tentatively fits TRBD1 or TRBD2 (5 bases each). The germline gives CDR1 SGHAT, CDR2 FQNNGV. The CDR3 has 13 residues. The germline V and J ends were trimmed by 3 bases and 2 bases, with 8 bases remaining between them. The CDR3 DNA follows: TGTGCCAGCAGCTTTGTGGGACCCTACGAGCAGTACTTC. Translating gives CASSFVGPYEQYF.

This clonotype was recorded a few times. V usage is TRBV10-3 and J usage is TRBJ1-2; 9 bases fit TRBD1. The length of the CDR3 is 18 residues. The V gene end was trimmed by 2 bases and the J gene end by 3 bases; junction bases not matched to a gene: 13. The germline V gene encodes CDR1 ENHRY and CDR2 SYGVKD. This CDR3 reads CAISEPPGRQGVHYGYTF. For the CDR3, the DNA is TGTGCCATCAGTGAGCCCCCAGGGCGACAGGGGGTTCACTATGGCTACACCTTC.

This clonotype was seen only a few times. The chain has TRBV7-9 and TRBJ2-7; D unresolved. The length of the CDR3 is 14 residues. Per germline, CDR1 SEHNR and CDR2 FQNEAQ (reference sequence). The CDR3 nucleotides are TGTGCACAGATCCGGTTTGACGCCTCCTACGAGCAGTACTTC. It translates to CAQIRFDASYEQYF.

This clonotype has ten or more counts. The chain uses TRBV7-2 and TRBJ1-6, with a weak D call TRBD1 (5 bases). The CDR3 covers 15 residues. CDR1 and CDR2 (germline): SGHTA, FQGNSA. Trimming pared 5 bases from V and 8 bases from J, leaving 16 bases between. The CDR3 DNA reads as TGTGCCAGCAGCCTCCGAGAAGGGGTGGATTCACCCCTCCACTTT. This gives the protein CASSLREGVDSPLHF.

This clonotype was observed at least ten times. V gene TRBV10-3 combines with J gene TRBJ1-2, with 9 bases that match TRBD1. The CDR3 length is 15 residues. Germline V gives CDR1 ENHRY, CDR2 SYGVKD. The trim removed 6 bases at V and 5 bases at J, leaving 10 bases unmatched. In DNA, the CDR3 is TGTGCCATCAGGCCCGAACAGGGGGCAAAATATGGCTACACCTTC. Its translation: CAIRPEQGAKYGYTF.

The count of this clonotype is one. The V and J genes are TRBV6-2 or TRBV6-3 and TRBJ2-5; 7 bases map to TRBD1. The CDR3 covers 14 residues. The germline CDR1 and CDR2 sequences are MNHEY and SVGEGT. Trimming cost V 7 bases and J 2 bases; bases outside gene matches: 7. CDR3 amino acids: CASITDRDQETQYF. The CDR3 bases are TGTGCCAGCATCACCGACAGGGATCAAGAGACCCAGTACTTC.

The chain links TRBV28 to TRBJ2-1, with unresolved D. Germline CDR1 is MDHEN and CDR2 is SYDVKM. V lost 5 bases and J 7 bases, leaving 12 bases between the germline ends. The CDR3 is 13 residues long. The CDR3 DNA reads as TGTGCCAGCAGTCCCGGCCCCTGGAATGAGCAGTTCTTC. Translating gives CASSPGPWNEQFF. Full variable domain (missing parts from reference TRBV28 and TRBJ2-1): DVKVTQSSRYLVKRTGEKVFLECVQDMDHENMFWYRQDPGLGLRLIYFSYDVKMKEKGDIPEGYSVSREKKERFSLILESASTNQTSMYLCASSPGPWNEQFFGPGTRLTVL.

This clonotype was seen more than once but under ten times. The CDR3 reads CASSSTRNQPQHF. The CDR3 DNA is TGTGCCAGCAGCTCCACTCGGAATCAGCCCCAGCATTTT. The V gene is TRBV7-2, the J gene TRBJ1-5; D call uncertain. Germline-derived CDR1 and CDR2 are SGHTA and FQGNSA. The ends were cut back, 4 bases at V and 4 bases at J, with 8 bases in the middle. CDR3 length: 13 residues.

In this sample, this clonotype turned up a few times. The chain couples TRBV2 to TRBJ1-2; maybe TRBD1 (5 bases). Germline assignment: CDR1 SNHLY and CDR2 FYNNEI. CDR3 length equals 14 residues. The V and J ends lost 1 base and 8 bases respectively, with 14 bases between them. CDR3 protein: CASSEVAKPGGYTF. CDR3 bases: TGTGCCAGCAGTGAAGTGGCTAAACCAGGGGGCTACACCTTC.

This clonotype counts as medium-sized. J is TRBJ2-3 and V is TRBV7-9, with TRBD2 as a possible D gene (5 bases). The CDR3 has 14 residues. Per germline, CDR1 SEHNR and CDR2 FQNEAQ (reference sequence). The V end was cut by 3 bases, the J end by 2 bases, with 9 bases between. The CDR3: CASSFEGPTDTQYF. DNA for the CDR3: TGTGCCAGCAGCTTCGAGGGCCCCACAGATACGCAGTATTTT.

This clonotype has a count of ten or more. V and J are TRBV7-2 and TRBJ2-5; 8 nucleotides agree with TRBD1. In germline, CDR1 is SGHTA, CDR2 FQGNSA. The CDR3 extends over 14 amino acids. V lost 3 bases to trimming and J lost 5 bases; unmatched junction nucleotides: 5. CDR3 DNA: TGTGCCAGCAGCTTTCAGGGGGCACAGGAGACCCAGTACTTC. It translates to CASSFQGAQETQYF.

At least ten counts were recorded for this clonotype. As DNA, the CDR3 is TGTGCCAGCAGACCCACGGGAAACGAGCAGTACTTC. Amino acid sequence: CASRPTGNEQYF. The chain carries TRBV6-1 and TRBJ2-7; a weak D match, TRBD2 (5 bases). The CDR3 extends over 12 amino acids. The V end was cut by 6 bases, the J end by 5 bases, with 11 bases between. Germline assignment: CDR1 MNHNS and CDR2 SASEGT.

The chain joins TRBV24-1 to TRBJ2-6, with 9 bases matching TRBD1. Unmatched junction bases numbered 9, after V lost 4 bases and J lost 0 bases. Germline-derived CDR1 and CDR2 are KGHDR and SFDVKD. This CDR3 comprises 19 residues. Here the CDR3 reads CATSDPQGQGSSGANVLTF. The CDR3 region has the DNA TGTGCCACCAGTGACCCCCAAGGACAGGGGAGCTCTGGGGCCAACGTCCTGACTTTC.

Ten or more counts support this clonotype. Written as DNA, the CDR3 is TGTGCCAGCAGCCCACCCAGTGGCGAGCAGCCCCAGCATTTT. This sequence encodes CASSPPSGEQPQHF. The rearrangement joins TRBV7-2 to TRBJ1-5; D is ambiguous. The germline gives CDR1 SGHTA, CDR2 FQGNSA. V lost 5 bases, J lost 7 bases, and 15 bases lay in between. CDR3 length: 14 residues.

The CDR3 DNA sequence: TGCGCCAGCAGCCAAGAGGCGACAGGGCACCACGAGCAGTACTTC. Residues: CASSQEATGHHEQYF. The chain is built from TRBV4-3 and TRBJ2-7; 7 bases map to TRBD1. This CDR3 comprises 15 residues. The V gene's germline CDR1 is LGHNA and CDR2 YSLEER. With 0 bases clipped from V and 5 bases from J, the junction kept 7 bases outside the gene matches.

The J gene is TRBJ2-3, the V gene TRBV2, with D maybe TRBD2 (5 bases). Trimming shortened V by 6 bases and J by 4 bases, and 14 bases separated the two germline ends. Germline V gives CDR1 SNHLY, CDR2 FYNNEI. This CDR3 region has 14 residues. The CDR3 here is CASSVVGSSDTQYF. CDR3 sequence (DNA): TGTGCCAGCAGCGTAGTTGGGAGCTCAGATACGCAGTATTTT.

As concerns this clonotype: The junction shows a germline mismatch at one end, possibly a read error. This chain joins TRBV3-1 and TRBJ2-7; D is ambiguous. Germline CDR1 LGHDT, CDR2 YNNKEL (reference sequence). This CDR3 has 8 amino acids. CDR3 loop: CASGGPLF. The CDR3 DNA reads TGTGCCAGCGGCGGACCCCTCTTC.

This clonotype has at least ten counts. V and J are TRBV7-2 and TRBJ2-7; tentatively, D is TRBD2 (6 bases). Trimming cost V 8 bases and J 3 bases, with 20 bases left between them. From germline, CDR1 is SGHTA and CDR2 FQGNSA. The CDR3 runs 15 residues. The DNA for the CDR3 is TGTGCCAGCCAGCTAGCGCCCGGGTCGAGCTACGAGCAGTACTTC. Its translation is CASQLAPGSSYEQYF.

A few counts support this clonotype. The J gene is TRBJ2-2, the V gene TRBV29-1, with D perhaps TRBD1 (6 bases). Trimming took 7 bases from V and 3 from J, leaving 15 bases between them. The CDR3 is 14 amino acids. Germline-derived CDR1 and CDR2 are SQVTM and ANQGSEA. In nucleotides, the CDR3 is TGCAGCGCCCAGGTGGGGGCCGACACCGGGGAGCTGTTTTTT. It yields the protein CSAQVGADTGELFF.

This clonotype turned up a few times. The chain recombines TRBV6-2 or TRBV6-3 with TRBJ2-7, with TRBD2 matching 8 bases. The CDR3 is 16 residues long. Germline V gene data show CDR1 as MNHEY and CDR2 as SVGEGT. V was pared by 5 bases and J by 4 bases, with 13 bases of the junction left unmatched. CDR3 region: CASSGRLALGGYEQYF. CDR3 in DNA: TGTGCCAGCAGTGGAAGACTAGCGCTCGGGGGTTACGAGCAGTACTTC.

This chain links TRBV28 with TRBJ2-1, with TRBD2 identical over 9 bases. CDR3 length: 16 residues. With 5 bases clipped from V and 4 bases from J, the junction kept 9 bases outside the gene matches. CDR1 MDHEN and CDR2 SYDVKM come from the germline V gene. CDR3 loop: CASSAAVAGGYNEQFF. CDR3 DNA sequence: TGTGCCAGCAGTGCCGCAGTTGCGGGAGGGTACAATGAGCAGTTCTTC.

The chain links TRBV28 to TRBJ1-3; no clear D gene. The CDR3 sequence is 15 residues long. The V gene lost 3 bases and the J gene lost 0 bases, with 9 bases spanning the gap. CDR1 is MDHEN, CDR2 SYDVKM, per germline. The CDR3 DNA sequence: TGTGCCAGCAGTTTTCTGACAAGCTCTGGAAACACCATATATTTT. As protein: CASSFLTSSGNTIYF.

This chain links TRBV19 with TRBJ2-3; 8 bases agree with TRBD1. Germline assignment: CDR1 LNHDA and CDR2 SQIVND (reference sequence). The V and J ends lost 6 bases and 4 bases, in that order; junction bases with no gene match: 6. The CDR3 contains 14 residues. This CDR3 is CASRKGQGPDTQYF. The CDR3, as DNA: TGTGCCAGTAGGAAAGGACAGGGCCCAGATACGCAGTATTTT.